Each of the 16 T cell receptor beta chains below was sequenced from the same sample in a study of patients and donors after allogeneic stem cell transplantation (dated by TCRdb to 2020 to 2021). The library was made by RT-PCR. Instrument used: NextSeq 550. The public reads were quality trimmed at Q25 with fastp and then assembled into clones with MiXCR by TCRdb, keeping productive beta chains. Identical CDR3 protein sequences are pooled into one entry, listed with their most common genes and DNA. Across this sample there are about 87,000 distinct CDR3 sequences, with roughly 5.1% seen only once. The top ten hold approximately 2.5% of the sample. The specimen sequenced was blood, either unsorted or a sorted T cell fraction (not recorded which). These receptors originate from a human donor who was either an allogeneic HSCT recipient or a stem cell or donor lymphocyte infusion donor (not recorded which). It is not recorded whose cells these are; they may come from a transplant donor.

This clonotype was found many times. The rearrangement joins TRBV5-4 to TRBJ2-7; tentative D call: TRBD2 (6 bases). There are 15 residues in the CDR3. V was trimmed by 0 bases and J by 3 bases, leaving 13 bases between them. Germline CDR1 is SGHNT and CDR2 is YYREEE (reference sequence). The CDR3 nucleotides read TGTGCCAGCAGCTTGGTTCCGGGGGAAGTCTACGAGCAGTACTTC. Translated, it gives CASSLVPGEVYEQYF.

This clonotype was seen ten or more times. CDR3 amino acids: CASSLGQPNTGELFF. The CDR3, as DNA: TGCGCCAGCAGCTTGGGACAGCCCAACACCGGGGAGCTGTTTTTT. The rearrangement uses TRBV5-1 and TRBJ2-2; the D gene is possibly TRBD1 (5 bases). This CDR3 contains 15 residues. Trimming stripped 0 bases from V and 2 bases from J, with 8 bases between. Per the germline V gene, CDR1 is SGHRS and CDR2 is YFSETQ.

There are many counts of this clonotype. This chain joins TRBV19 and TRBJ2-2; D possibly corresponds to TRBD1 (5 bases). V was trimmed by 3 bases and J by 6 bases, leaving 11 bases between them. Per the germline V gene, CDR1 is LNHDA and CDR2 is SQIVND (reference sequence). The CDR3 has 14 amino acids. The CDR3 DNA reads TGTGCCAGTAGTATTGGTGCAGGGCCCGGGGAGCTGTTTTTT. Protein sequence: CASSIGAGPGELFF.

Many counts were recorded for this clonotype. The rearrangement joins TRBV5-1 to TRBJ1-1; D unclear. V was cut by 0 bases and J by 5 bases, with 11 bases left in between. The CDR3 consists of 14 residues. Germline V CDR1 and CDR2: SGHRS, YFSETQ. CDR3: CASSLAGDLTEAFF. The CDR3 bases are TGCGCCAGCAGCTTGGCCGGGGATTTGACTGAAGCTTTCTTT.

This clonotype was detected ten times or more. This sequence joins TRBV15 and TRBJ2-2; D gene unclear. CDR1 LNHNV and CDR2 YYDKDF come from the germline V gene (reference sequence). The V gene lost 0 bases and the J gene lost 4 bases, with 9 bases spanning the gap. CDR3 size: 15 residues. CDR3 loop: CATSREGRVTGELFF. CDR3 nucleotides: TGTGCCACCAGCAGAGAAGGACGCGTCACCGGGGAGCTGTTTTTT.

This clonotype was seen ten or more times. The chain has TRBV6-1 and TRBJ1-1; D is unclear. Per the germline V gene, CDR1 is MNHNS and CDR2 is SASEGT. This CDR3 contains 13 residues. V was trimmed by 6 bases and J by 3 bases, leaving 11 bases between them. CDR3 sequence (DNA): TGTGCCAGCAGATATGGACGGCACACTGAAGCTTTCTTT. It encodes CASRYGRHTEAFF.

This clonotype was recorded many times. V usage is TRBV20-1 and J usage is TRBJ2-1, with TRBD2 identical over 7 bases. Germline V lookup: CDR1 DFQATT, CDR2 SNEGSKA (reference sequence). The CDR3 loop spans 14 amino acids. V was pared by 6 bases and J by 3 bases, with 8 bases of the junction left unmatched. The CDR3 nucleotides read TGCAGTGCCGCGATAGCGGGTGTCTACAATGAGCAGTTCTTC. Amino acid sequence: CSAAIAGVYNEQFF.

Ten or more counts support this clonotype. CDR3 in amino acids: CASSLWLATSNEQFF. The CDR3 coding sequence is TGTGCCAGCAGCTTGTGGCTAGCGACTAGCAATGAGCAGTTCTTC. This rearrangement joins TRBV5-6 to TRBJ2-1; D may be TRBD2 (6 bases). The V end was cut by 1 base, the J end by 6 bases, with 14 bases between. The CDR3 runs to 15 residues. CDR1 is SGHDT, CDR2 YYEEEE, per germline.

At least ten counts were recorded for this clonotype. The chain uses TRBV20-1 and TRBJ1-4, with a possible D match to TRBD1 (5 bases). The V and J ends lost 6 bases and 7 bases respectively, with 12 bases between them. The V gene's germline CDR1 is DFQATT and CDR2 SNEGSKA (reference sequence). This CDR3 is built from 12 residues. The CDR3 bases are TGCAGTGCGGCAGGGTACGGTGAAAAACTGTTTTTT. Protein product: CSAAGYGEKLFF.

Many counts were recorded for this clonotype. Here the CDR3 reads CASSLMSGPGELFF. DNA for the CDR3: TGTGCCAGCAGCTTAATGTCCGGGCCCGGGGAGCTGTTTTTT. The chain joins TRBV7-3 to TRBJ2-2; D is unclear. The CDR3 is made up of 14 amino acids. Trimming took 1 base from V and 6 from J, leaving 9 bases between them. Germline V CDR1 and CDR2: SGHTA, FQGTGA. The whole variable domain, filled in from reference TRBV7-3 and TRBJ2-2, reads GAGVSQTPSNKVTEKGKYVELRCDPISGHTALYWYRQSLGQGPEFLIYFQGTGAADDSGLPNDRFFAVRPEGSVSTLKIQRTERGDSAVYLCASSLMSGPGELFFGEGSRLTVL.

Comments on this clonotype: Possible read error: a much larger clone is one base away. The chain couples TRBV7-2 to TRBJ2-7; weak D call: TRBD1 (6 bases). CDR1 SGHTA and CDR2 FQGNSA come from the germline V gene. The CDR3 extends over 15 amino acids. Here the CDR3 reads CGSSLSTGNSYEQYF. CDR3 DNA sequence: TGTGGCAGCAGCCTCAGTACAGGGAACTCCTACGAGCAGTACTTC.

This clonotype was seen ten or more times. The V and J genes are TRBV20-1 and TRBJ1-4; D unclear. Germline V gives CDR1 DFQATT, CDR2 SNEGSKA (reference sequence). V shed 5 bases and J shed 8 bases, with 18 bases lying between them. The CDR3 has 14 residues. CDR3 nucleotides: TGCAGTGCTCTGCGTACCCCAGAAGCCGAAAAACTGTTTTTT. The encoded protein is CSALRTPEAEKLFF.

This clonotype was recorded at least ten times. The J gene is TRBJ2-1, the V gene TRBV7-2; no reliable D call. The ends were cut back, 2 bases at V and 5 bases at J, with 13 bases in the middle. Per germline, CDR1 SGHTA and CDR2 FQGNSA. CDR3 length: 15 residues. CDR3: CASSLWRTQHNEQFF. The DNA of the CDR3 is TGTGCCAGCAGCTTATGGAGAACCCAGCACAATGAGCAGTTCTTC.

This clonotype was recorded many times. The CDR3 spells CASSWETVKAKNIQYF. In nucleotides, the CDR3 is TGTGCCAGCAGCTGGGAAACAGTCAAGGCCAAAAACATTCAGTACTTC. The chain carries TRBV5-5 and TRBJ2-4; D not certain. V was trimmed by 3 bases and J by 1 base, leaving 14 bases between them. Germline-derived CDR1 and CDR2 are SGHKS and YYEKEE (reference sequence). CDR3 length: 16 residues.

The chain couples TRBV2 to TRBJ2-4; D may be TRBD2 (5 bases). The CDR3 covers 14 residues. V lost 5 bases to trimming and J lost 5 bases, with 13 bases between them. Germline loops: CDR1 SNHLY, CDR2 FYNNEI. This CDR3 reads CASSTRGLQNIQYF. Written as DNA, the CDR3 is TGTGCCAGCAGTACCCGGGGTCTCCAAAACATTCAGTACTTC.

J is TRBJ2-7 and V is TRBV7-6, with 8 bases that match TRBD1. Looked up from germline, CDR1 is SGHVS and CDR2 is FNYEAQ. The J segment lost 5 bases and the V segment lost 2 bases, leaving 5 bases of the junction unmatched. This CDR3 is 14 amino acids long. The DNA of the CDR3 is TGTGCCAGCAGCTTACAACAGGGGGTCAACGAGCAGTACTTC. As protein: CASSLQQGVNEQYF.